These T cell receptor beta chains were read from a single sample in a study of cytomegalovirus exposure and HLA in healthy donors. The table came from immunoSEQ multiplex PCR; TCRdb's copy has only in-frame clones and leaves some out. The sample has approximately 140,000 clones, roughly four fifths seen once. Sequencing was carried out using PBMCs. The receptors here all came from a male donor in good health and CMV-seronegative. Both conserved end residues are part of each CDR3. The D gene is left open where the match is weak. Some rows mark clone size as missing; the rest say once, few, many or name a class of expanded clone.

v_call	d_call	clone_size	j_call	cdr3_nt	cdr3_aa
TRBV4-2	TRBD2	few	TRBJ2-1	TGTGCCAGCAGCCAAACGACTTCTAGCGGGAGGTCAAGGGCGCAGGAGAGCTCCTACAATGAGCAGTTCTTC	CASSQTTSSGRSRAQESSYNEQFF
TRBV27	TRBD2	.	TRBJ2-7	TGTGCCAGCAGTTTGGGGACTACCTACGAGCAGTACTTC	CASSLGTTYEQYF
TRBV7-8	.	.	TRBJ1-1	TGTGCCAGCAGCCCGTTTTCCGACGGACAAAGCACTGAAGCTTTCTTT	CASSPFSDGQSTEAFF
TRBV6-5	TRBD2	.	TRBJ2-1	TGTGCCAGCAGTTACGGTTCTAGCGGGGGCCAGGTCTTC	CASSYGSSGGQVF
TRBV5-4	.	.	TRBJ1-2	TGTGCCAGCAGATGGGTAGGAGAAGGTGGCTACACCTTC	CASRWVGEGGYTF
TRBV6-4	.	few	TRBJ2-3	TGTGCCAGCAGTGACTCTGCGGGGAGCACAGATACGCAGTATTTT	CASSDSAGSTDTQYF
TRBV18	.	.	TRBJ1-1	TGTGCCAGCTCATCAAATGAGGTCCGGCGGACTGAAGCTTTCTTT	CASSSNEVRRTEAFF
TRBV10-3	.	few	TRBJ2-3	TGTGCGGGAAGGGGTAGGGATGGAGATACGCAGTATTTT	CAGRGRDGDTQYF
TRBV19	.	.	TRBJ1-2	TGTGCCACCTCCCTAGGGGTTTCGGGCTACACCTTC	CATSLGVSGYTF
TRBV27	.	.	TRBJ2-4	TGTGCCAGCAGTCCCGGGGTCACTTTAGGCAAAAACATTCAGTACTTC	CASSPGVTLGKNIQYF
TRBV28	.	.	TRBJ1-3	TGTGCCAGCAGTTTTAAAGAGGGTTGGGGCTCTGGAAACACCATATATTTT	CASSFKEGWGSGNTIYF
TRBV28	.	.	TRBJ1-3	TGTGCCAGCAGTTTACCCCAGGGAAATGGAAACACCATATATTTT	CASSLPQGNGNTIYF
TRBV5-6	.	.	TRBJ1-1	TGTGCCAGCAGCTTGGGAGTCACTGAAGCTTTCTTT	CASSLGVTEAFF
TRBV7-3	TRBD1	.	TRBJ2-3	TGTGCCAGCAGCCGACAGGGGGCCTCAGATACGCAGTATTTT	CASSRQGASDTQYF
TRBV27	TRBD1	.	TRBJ2-3	TGTGCCAGCAGTTACTACAGGGGGCGCGGAACTGCAGATACGCAGTATTTT	CASSYYRGRGTADTQYF
TRBV27	TRBD1	.	TRBJ2-7	TGTGCCAGCAGTTTGCTGACAGGGGCGAGTGAGCAGTACTTC	CASSLLTGASEQYF
TRBV7-2	TRBD1	.	TRBJ1-1	TGTGCCAGCAGCTTCCCACAGGGGCCACTCACTGAAGCTTTCTTT	CASSFPQGPLTEAFF
TRBV12-5	TRBD2	.	TRBJ2-1	TGTGCTAGTGGTCAAGAACTAGCGGGAGCGCAGTTCTTC	CASGQELAGAQFF
TRBV30	TRBD1	.	TRBJ1-5	TGTGCCTGGAGTCCGGGACAGCTTAATCAGCCCCAGCATTTT	CAWSPGQLNQPQHF
TRBV14	.	few	TRBJ2-7	TGTGCCAGCAGGGGGGACAAAGCCTACGAGCAGTACTTC	CASRGDKAYEQYF
TRBV28	TRBD1	.	TRBJ2-7	TGTGCCAGCAGTCTGCTTTGGACAGGCTCTGAAGAGCAGTACTTC	CASSLLWTGSEEQYF
TRBV7-2	.	.	TRBJ2-3	TGTGCCAGCAGCTTAGCGCTGGCAGGGGGCACAGATACGCAGTATTTT	CASSLALAGGTDTQYF
TRBV5-5	TRBD2	.	TRBJ2-7	TGTGCCAGCAGTGGGACTAGCGGGAGTACCCACGAGCAGTACTTC	CASSGTSGSTHEQYF
TRBV4-3	.	few	TRBJ1-2	TGCGCCAGCAGCCAAGAGCGTGGAGTACACTATGGCTACACCTTC	CASSQERGVHYGYTF
TRBV19	TRBD2	.	TRBJ2-7	TGTGCCAGTGGGGAGGGACTAGCGGGAGCAAACGAGCAGTACTTC	CASGEGLAGANEQYF
TRBV4-1	TRBD1	.	TRBJ2-1	TGCGCCAGCAGGGGGACAGGGAGATACAATGAGCAGTTCTTC	CASRGTGRYNEQFF
TRBV28	.	.	TRBJ2-3	TGTGCCAGCCGCACAAGCCGGGAAACAGAAGGCACAGATACGCAGTATTTT	CASRTSRETEGTDTQYF
TRBV4-3	.	.	TRBJ2-7	TGCGCCAGCAGCCAGTCACTGGGCCTCCTCGAGCAGTACTTC	CASSQSLGLLEQYF
TRBV29-1	.	.	TRBJ2-5	TGCAGCGTTGAACGCGGAAACCAAGAGACCCAGTACTTC	CSVERGNQETQYF
TRBV5-5	.	.	TRBJ2-7	TGTGCCAGCAGCTTGGAGGGGACACCTTCCTACGAGCAGTACTTC	CASSLEGTPSYEQYF
TRBV7-2	TRBD1	.	TRBJ2-7	TGTGCCAGCAGCCCACAGGGGGTAGAGCAGTACTTC	CASSPQGVEQYF
TRBV5-4	TRBD1	.	TRBJ2-7	TGTGCCAGCAGCGTTACAGGGGTCGACGAGCAGTACTTC	CASSVTGVDEQYF
TRBV5-4	TRBD2	.	TRBJ2-3	TGTGCCAGCAGCCTCATAGCGGGGTTGCAGTATTTT	CASSLIAGLQYF
TRBV27	TRBD2	.	TRBJ2-1	TGTGCCAGCAGTCGGTCGGGGGGGAGGAGCTCCTACAATGAGCAGTTCTTC	CASSRSGGRSSYNEQFF
TRBV7-9	.	.	TRBJ1-3	TGTGCCAGCAGCTTAGTGGTGGCCGGAAACACCATATATTTT	CASSLVVAGNTIYF
TRBV5-1	TRBD2	.	TRBJ2-1	TGCGCCAGCAGTTGGACTAGCCTCGATGAGCAGTTCTTC	CASSWTSLDEQFF
TRBV7-8	.	.	TRBJ2-7	TGTGCCAGCAGCTTAGAACACAGATTATCGTCCGAGCAGTACTTC	CASSLEHRLSSEQYF
TRBV7-2	.	.	TRBJ1-4	TGTGCCAGCAGCTTAAGCTACCAGGAACTGTTTTTT	CASSLSYQELFF
TRBV5-1	TRBD2	once	TRBJ2-7	TGCGCCAGCAGTCCACCCCTTAGCGGGAAAGCCTACGAGCAGTACTTC	CASSPPLSGKAYEQYF
TRBV7-8	TRBD2	.	TRBJ2-7	TGTGCCAGCTCGGGAGGGGGGCGATCAGAGCAGTACTTC	CASSGGGRSEQYF
TRBV30	.	.	TRBJ2-7	TGTGCCTGGAGGGACTCCTCCTACGAGCAGTACTTC	CAWRDSSYEQYF
TRBV5-1	.	.	TRBJ2-7	TGCGCCAGCAGCCTACTAGGCTCCGAGCAGTACTTC	CASSLLGSEQYF
TRBV5-4	.	.	TRBJ2-4	TGTGCCAGCAGCTTGGAGCCTGCGGCCGAAAACATTCAGTACTTC	CASSLEPAAENIQYF
TRBV29-1	.	few	TRBJ2-5	TGCAGCGTCCCACAGGGGACCCAGTACTTC	CSVPQGTQYF
TRBV28	TRBD1	.	TRBJ1-6	TGTGCCAGCAGTCCCCGACAGGGTAGGAATTCACCCCTCCACTTT	CASSPRQGRNSPLHF
TRBV9	.	.	TRBJ1-1	TGTGCCAGCAGCCCTCGCCCCCGCAGGGAAATGGACACTGAAGCTTTCTTT	CASSPRPRREMDTEAFF
TRBV4-3	.	.	TRBJ2-2	TGCGCCAGCAGCCAAGATCCCGAGGGCCTAAACACCGGGGAGCTGTTTTTT	CASSQDPEGLNTGELFF
TRBV19	.	.	TRBJ1-5	TGTGCCAGTAGTTTCGGCTGGGGGGGACCCAGGGACGGGGAGCAGCCCCAGCATTTT	CASSFGWGGPRDGEQPQHF
TRBV27	.	.	TRBJ1-1	TGTGCCAGCAGGAACCAGGGAAGGGAAGCTTTCTTT	CASRNQGREAFF
TRBV4-3	.	.	TRBJ1-4	TGCGCCAGCAGCCAAATATTGGGGGAGGGTACTAAGCGGGAAAAACTGTTTTTT	CASSQILGEGTKREKLFF